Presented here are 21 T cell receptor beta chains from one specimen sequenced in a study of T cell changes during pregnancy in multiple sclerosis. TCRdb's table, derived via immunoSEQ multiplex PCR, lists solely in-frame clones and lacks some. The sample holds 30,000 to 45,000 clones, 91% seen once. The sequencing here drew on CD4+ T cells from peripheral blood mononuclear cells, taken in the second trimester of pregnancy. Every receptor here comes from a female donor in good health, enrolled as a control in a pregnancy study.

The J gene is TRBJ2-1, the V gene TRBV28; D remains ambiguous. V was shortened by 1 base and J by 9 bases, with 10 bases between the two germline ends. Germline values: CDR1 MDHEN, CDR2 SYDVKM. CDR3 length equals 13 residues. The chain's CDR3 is CASSLSLTSEQFF. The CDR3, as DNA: TGTGCCAGCAGTTTATCCCTTACAAGTGAGCAGTTCTTC.

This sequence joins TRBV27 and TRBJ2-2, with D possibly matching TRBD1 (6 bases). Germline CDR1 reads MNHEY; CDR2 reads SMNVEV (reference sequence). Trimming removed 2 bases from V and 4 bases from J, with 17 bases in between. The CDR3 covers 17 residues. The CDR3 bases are TGTGCCAGCAGTTTAGCCCAATGGACAGACCCCACCGGGGAGCTGTTTTTT. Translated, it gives CASSLAQWTDPTGELFF.

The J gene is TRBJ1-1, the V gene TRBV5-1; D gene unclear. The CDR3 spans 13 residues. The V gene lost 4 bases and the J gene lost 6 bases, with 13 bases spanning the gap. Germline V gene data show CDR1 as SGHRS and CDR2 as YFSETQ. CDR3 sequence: CASSPGRESEAFF. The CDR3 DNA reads TGCGCCAGCAGCCCCGGACGGGAGTCTGAAGCTTTCTTT.

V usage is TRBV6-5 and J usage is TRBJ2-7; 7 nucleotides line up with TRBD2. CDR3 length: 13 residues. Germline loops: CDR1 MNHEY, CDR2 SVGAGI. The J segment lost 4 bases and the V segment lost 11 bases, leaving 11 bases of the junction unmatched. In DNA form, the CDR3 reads TGTGCCGCCCGCGGGCGGGAGAATTACGAGCAGTACTTC. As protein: CAARGRENYEQYF.

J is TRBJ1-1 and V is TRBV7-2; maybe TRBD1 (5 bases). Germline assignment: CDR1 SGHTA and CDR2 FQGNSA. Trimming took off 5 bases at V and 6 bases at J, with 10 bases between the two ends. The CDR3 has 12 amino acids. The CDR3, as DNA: TGTGCCAGCAGCCGCGGGGGTTCTGAAGCTTTCTTT. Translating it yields CASSRGGSEAFF.

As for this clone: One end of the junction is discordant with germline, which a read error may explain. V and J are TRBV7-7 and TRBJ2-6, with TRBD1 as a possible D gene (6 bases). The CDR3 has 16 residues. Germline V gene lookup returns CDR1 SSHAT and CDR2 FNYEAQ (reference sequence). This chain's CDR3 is CASSSRGGSGANVLTF. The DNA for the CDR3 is TGTGCTAGCAGCTCCCGAGGGGGTTCGGGGGCCAACGTCCTGACTTTC. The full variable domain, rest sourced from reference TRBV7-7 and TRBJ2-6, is GAGVSQSPRYKVTKRGQDVTLRCDPISSHATLYWYQQALGQGPEFLTYFNYEAQPDKSGLPSDRFSAERPEGSISTLTIQRTEQRDSAMYRCASSSRGGSGANVLTFGAGSRLTVL.

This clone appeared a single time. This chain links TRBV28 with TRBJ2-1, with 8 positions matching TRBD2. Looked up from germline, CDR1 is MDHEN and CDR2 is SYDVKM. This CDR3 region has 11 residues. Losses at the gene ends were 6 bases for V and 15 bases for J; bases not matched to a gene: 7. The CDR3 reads CASSLTSGRFF. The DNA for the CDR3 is TGTGCCAGCAGCCTAACTAGCGGCCGGTTCTTC. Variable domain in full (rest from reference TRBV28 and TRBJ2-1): DVKVTQSSRYLVKRTGEKVFLECVQDMDHENMFWYRQDPGLGLRLIYFSYDVKMKEKGDIPEGYSVSREKKERFSLILESASTNQTSMYLCASSLTSGRFFGPGTRLTVL.

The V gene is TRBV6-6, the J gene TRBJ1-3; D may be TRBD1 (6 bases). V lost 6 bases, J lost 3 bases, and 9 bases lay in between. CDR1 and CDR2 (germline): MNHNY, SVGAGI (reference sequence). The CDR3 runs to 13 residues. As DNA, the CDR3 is TGTGCCAGCAGCAGGGGTCTTGGAAACACCATATATTTT. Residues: CASSRGLGNTIYF.

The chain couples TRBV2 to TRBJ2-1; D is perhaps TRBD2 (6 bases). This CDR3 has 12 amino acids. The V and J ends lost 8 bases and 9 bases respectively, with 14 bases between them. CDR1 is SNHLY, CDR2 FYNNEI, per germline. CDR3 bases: TGTGCCAGCGGGCGGGACGGCATTGAGCAGTTCTTC. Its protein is CASGRDGIEQFF. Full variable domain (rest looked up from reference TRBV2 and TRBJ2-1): EPEVTQTPSHQVTQMGQEVILRCVPISNHLYFYWYRQILGQKVEFLVSFYNNEISEKSEIFDDQFSVERPDGSNFTLKIRSTKLEDSAMYFCASGRDGIEQFFGPGTRLTVL.

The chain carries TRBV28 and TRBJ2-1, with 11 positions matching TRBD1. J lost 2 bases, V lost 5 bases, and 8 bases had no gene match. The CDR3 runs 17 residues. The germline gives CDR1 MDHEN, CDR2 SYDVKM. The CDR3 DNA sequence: TGTGCCAGCAGTGGAACGACGGGACAGGGGGCCTACAATGAGCAGTTCTTC. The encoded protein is CASSGTTGQGAYNEQFF.

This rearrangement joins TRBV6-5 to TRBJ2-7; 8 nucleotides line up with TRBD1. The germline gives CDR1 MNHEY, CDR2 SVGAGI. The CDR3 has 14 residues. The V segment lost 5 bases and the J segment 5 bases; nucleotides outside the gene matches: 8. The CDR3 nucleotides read TGTGCCAGCAGTACCCAGGACAGGGTGGACGAGCAGTACTTC. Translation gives CASSTQDRVDEQYF.

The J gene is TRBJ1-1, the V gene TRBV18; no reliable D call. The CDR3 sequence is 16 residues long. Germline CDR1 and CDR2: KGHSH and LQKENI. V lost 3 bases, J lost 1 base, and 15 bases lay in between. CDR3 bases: TGTGCCAGCTCACCGGGGAGGGCTGCAGCGAACACTGAAGCTTTCTTT. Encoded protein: CASSPGRAAANTEAFF.

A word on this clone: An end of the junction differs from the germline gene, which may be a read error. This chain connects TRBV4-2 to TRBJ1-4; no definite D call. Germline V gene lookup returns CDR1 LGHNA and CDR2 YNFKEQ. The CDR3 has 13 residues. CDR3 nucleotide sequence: TGTGCCAGCAGCCAAGCAACTTATGAAAAACTGTTTTTT. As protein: CASSQATYEKLFF.

This CDR3 reads CASSYSGFQETQYF. In nucleotides, the CDR3 is TGTGCCAGCAGTTATAGCGGGTTCCAAGAGACCCAGTACTTC. The genes are TRBV11-3 and TRBJ2-5, with 7 bases aligning to TRBD2. The V segment lost 6 bases and the J segment 1 base; nucleotides outside the gene matches: 5. CDR1 and CDR2 (germline): SGHNT, YENEEA. The CDR3 runs 14 residues. Combining the CDR3 with reference TRBV11-3 and TRBJ2-5 gives the whole variable domain EAGVVQSPRYKIIEKKQPVAFWCNPISGHNTLYWYLQNLGQGPELLIRYENEEAVDDSQLPKDRFSAERLKGVDSTLKIQPAELGDSAVYLCASSYSGFQETQYFGPGTRLLVL.

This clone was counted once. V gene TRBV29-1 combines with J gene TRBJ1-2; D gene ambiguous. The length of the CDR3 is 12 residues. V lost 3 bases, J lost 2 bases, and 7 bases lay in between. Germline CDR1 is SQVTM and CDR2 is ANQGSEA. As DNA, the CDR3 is TGCAGCGTTGAGTACGGGAACTATGGCTACACCTTC. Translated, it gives CSVEYGNYGYTF.

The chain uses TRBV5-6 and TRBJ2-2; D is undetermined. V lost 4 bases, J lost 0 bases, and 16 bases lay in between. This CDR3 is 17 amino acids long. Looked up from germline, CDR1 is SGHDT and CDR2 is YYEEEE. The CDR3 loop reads CASSPGDRLANTGELFF. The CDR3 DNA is TGTGCCAGCAGCCCCGGAGATCGGCTAGCGAACACCGGGGAGCTGTTTTTT. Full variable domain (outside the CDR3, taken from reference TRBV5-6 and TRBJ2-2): DAGVTQSPTHLIKTRGQQVTLRCSPKSGHDTVSWYQQALGQGPQFIFQYYEEEERQRGNFPDRFSGHQFPNYSSELNVNALLLGDSALYLCASSPGDRLANTGELFFGEGSRLTVL.

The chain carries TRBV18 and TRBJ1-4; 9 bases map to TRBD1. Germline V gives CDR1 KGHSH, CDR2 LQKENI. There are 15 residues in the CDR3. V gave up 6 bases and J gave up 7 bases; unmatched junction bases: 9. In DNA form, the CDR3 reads TGTGCCAGCTCGTCCCCGGGACAGGGCGGTGAAAAACTGTTTTTT. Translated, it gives CASSSPGQGGEKLFF. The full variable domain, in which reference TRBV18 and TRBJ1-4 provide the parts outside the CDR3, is NAGVMQNPRHLVRRRGQEARLRCSPMKGHSHVYWYRQLPEEGLKFMVYLQKENIIDESGMPKERFSAEFPKEGPSILRIQQVVRGDSAAYFCASSSPGQGGEKLFFGSGTQLSVL.

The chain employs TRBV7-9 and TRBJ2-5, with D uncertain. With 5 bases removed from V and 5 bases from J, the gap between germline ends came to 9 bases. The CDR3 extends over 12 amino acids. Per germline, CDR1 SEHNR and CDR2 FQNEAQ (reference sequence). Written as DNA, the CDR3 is TGTGCCAGCAGCCAAAAGAGGGAGACCCAGTACTTC. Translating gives CASSQKRETQYF.

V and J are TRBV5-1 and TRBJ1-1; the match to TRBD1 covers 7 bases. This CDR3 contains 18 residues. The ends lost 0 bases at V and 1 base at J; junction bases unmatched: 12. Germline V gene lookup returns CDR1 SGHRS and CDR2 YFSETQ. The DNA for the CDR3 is TGCGCCAGCAGCTTGGGATTTGGACAGGCGGCTGCGAACACTGAAGCTTTCTTT. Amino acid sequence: CASSLGFGQAAANTEAFF.

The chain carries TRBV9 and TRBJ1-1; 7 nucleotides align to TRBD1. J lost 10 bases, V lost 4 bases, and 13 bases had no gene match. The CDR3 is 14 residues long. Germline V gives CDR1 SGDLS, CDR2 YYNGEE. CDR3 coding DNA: TGTGCCAGCAGCCCAACCCCCCAGGGGGTTCGAGCTTTCTTT. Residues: CASSPTPQGVRAFF.

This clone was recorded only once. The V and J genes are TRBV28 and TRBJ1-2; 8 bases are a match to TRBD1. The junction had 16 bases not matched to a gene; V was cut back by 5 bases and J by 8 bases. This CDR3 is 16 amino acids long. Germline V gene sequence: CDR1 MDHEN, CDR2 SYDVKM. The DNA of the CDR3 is TGTGCCAGCAGTCGCGTCCCGGGACAGGCCTTGGGGGGCTACACCTTC. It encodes CASSRVPGQALGGYTF.